The rows below give T cell receptor beta chains drawn from one sample of a study of blood T cell repertoires in COVID-19. Profiling relied on immunoSEQ multiplex PCR, and the TCRdb table lists in-frame clones only, not all of them. The table includes 270,000 or so clones, more than 75% detected once. The source material was peripheral blood. All receptors derive from a man aged 35-49 years with active or convalescent COVID-19. Both conserved end residues are part of each CDR3. Fields, in order: D gene, V gene, J gene, CDR3 protein, CDR3 DNA. The D gene is left open where the match is weak.

d_call: TRBD2
v_call: TRBV5-4
j_call: TRBJ2-3
cdr3_aa: CASSLRLAGARDTQYF
cdr3_nt: TGTGCCAGCAGCTTGCGACTAGCGGGGGCGAGAGATACGCAGTATTTT

d_call: TRBD2
v_call: TRBV4-2
j_call: TRBJ2-3
cdr3_aa: CASSSGLVADTQYF
cdr3_nt: TGTGCCAGCAGTTCAGGACTAGTGGCAGATACGCAGTATTTT

d_call: TRBD1
v_call: TRBV7-7
j_call: TRBJ2-2
cdr3_aa: CASSSRQGKLAGELFF
cdr3_nt: TGTGCCAGCAGCTCTCGACAGGGGAAGTTGGCCGGGGAGCTGTTTTTT

d_call: NA
v_call: TRBV29-1
j_call: TRBJ1-5
cdr3_aa: CSATTGVSNNQPQHF
cdr3_nt: TGCAGCGCAACCACGGGGGTGTCGAACAATCAGCCCCAGCATTTT

d_call: TRBD2
v_call: TRBV7-9
j_call: TRBJ2-2
cdr3_aa: CASSSGTSGGVNTGELFF
cdr3_nt: TGTGCCAGCAGCTCCGGGACTAGCGGGGGGGTGAACACCGGGGAGCTGTTTTTT

d_call: NA
v_call: TRBV21-1
j_call: TRBJ2-5
cdr3_aa: CASSKRSRTGPGETQYF
cdr3_nt: TGTGCCAGCAGCAAACGCAGCAGGACAGGGCCCGGAGAGACCCAGTACTTC

d_call: NA
v_call: TRBV7-9
j_call: TRBJ1-2
cdr3_aa: CASSPSAAETYGYTF
cdr3_nt: TGTGCCAGCAGCCCTAGCGCGGCGGAAACTTATGGCTACACCTTC

d_call: TRBD1
v_call: TRBV6-5
j_call: TRBJ1-4
cdr3_aa: CASSRDRGREKLFF
cdr3_nt: TGTGCCAGCAGCCGAGACAGGGGGCGGGAAAAACTGTTTTTT

d_call: NA
v_call: TRBV24-1
j_call: TRBJ1-5
cdr3_aa: CATSDSRGNSNQPQHF
cdr3_nt: TGTGCCACCAGTGATTCAAGGGGTAACAGCAATCAGCCCCAGCATTTT

d_call: NA
v_call: TRBV5-4
j_call: TRBJ2-3
cdr3_aa: CASSADSRDTQYF
cdr3_nt: TGTGCCAGCAGCGCGGACTCGCGAGATACGCAGTATTTT

d_call: NA
v_call: TRBV5-4
j_call: TRBJ2-2
cdr3_aa: CASSLGGVGELFF
cdr3_nt: TGTGCCAGCAGCTTGGGGGGGGTCGGGGAGCTGTTTTTT

d_call: NA
v_call: TRBV9
j_call: TRBJ2-3
cdr3_aa: CASSVAVGADTQYF
cdr3_nt: TGTGCCAGCAGCGTAGCGGTTGGAGCAGATACGCAGTATTTT